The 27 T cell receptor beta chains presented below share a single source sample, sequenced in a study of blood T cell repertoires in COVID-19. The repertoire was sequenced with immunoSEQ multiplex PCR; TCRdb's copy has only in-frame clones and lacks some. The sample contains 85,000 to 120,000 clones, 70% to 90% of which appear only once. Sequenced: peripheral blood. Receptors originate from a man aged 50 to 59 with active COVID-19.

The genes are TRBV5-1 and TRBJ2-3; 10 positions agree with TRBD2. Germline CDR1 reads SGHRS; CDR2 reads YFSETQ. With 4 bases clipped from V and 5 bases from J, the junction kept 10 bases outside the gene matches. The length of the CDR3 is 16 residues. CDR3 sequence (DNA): TGCGCCAGCAGCAGCGCGAGCGGGGGGGCAGGAGATACGCAGTATTTT. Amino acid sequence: CASSSASGGAGDTQYF.

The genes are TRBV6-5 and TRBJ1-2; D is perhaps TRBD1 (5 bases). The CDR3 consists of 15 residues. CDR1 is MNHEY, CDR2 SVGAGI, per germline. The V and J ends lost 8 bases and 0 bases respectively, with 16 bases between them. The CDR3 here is CASGRDSLANYGYTF. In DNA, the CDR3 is TGTGCCAGCGGAAGAGACAGCCTGGCTAACTATGGCTACACCTTC.

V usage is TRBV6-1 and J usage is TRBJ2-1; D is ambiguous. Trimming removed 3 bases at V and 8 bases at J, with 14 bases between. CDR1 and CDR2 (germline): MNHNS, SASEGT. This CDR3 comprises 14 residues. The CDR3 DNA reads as TGTGCCAGCAGTGATCGGCAGGAAGGTCATGAGCAGTTCTTC. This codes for CASSDRQEGHEQFF.

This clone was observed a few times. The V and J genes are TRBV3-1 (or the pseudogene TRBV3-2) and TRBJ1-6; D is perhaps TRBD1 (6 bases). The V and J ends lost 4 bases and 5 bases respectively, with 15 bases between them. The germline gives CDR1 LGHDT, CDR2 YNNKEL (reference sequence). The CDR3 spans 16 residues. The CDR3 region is CASSLRAAGDNSPLHF. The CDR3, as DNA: TGTGCCAGCAGCCTCAGGGCAGCAGGGGATAATTCACCCCTCCACTTT.

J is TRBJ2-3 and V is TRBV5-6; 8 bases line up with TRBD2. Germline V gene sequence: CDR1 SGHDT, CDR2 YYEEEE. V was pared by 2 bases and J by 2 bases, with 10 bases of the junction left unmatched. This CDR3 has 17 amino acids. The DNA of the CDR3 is TGTGCCAGCAGCTTTGGGGGGCGACTAGCGCACACAGATACGCAGTATTTT. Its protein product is CASSFGGRLAHTDTQYF. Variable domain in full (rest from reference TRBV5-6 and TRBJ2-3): DAGVTQSPTHLIKTRGQQVTLRCSPKSGHDTVSWYQQALGQGPQFIFQYYEEEERQRGNFPDRFSGHQFPNYSSELNVNALLLGDSALYLCASSFGGRLAHTDTQYFGPGTRLTVL.

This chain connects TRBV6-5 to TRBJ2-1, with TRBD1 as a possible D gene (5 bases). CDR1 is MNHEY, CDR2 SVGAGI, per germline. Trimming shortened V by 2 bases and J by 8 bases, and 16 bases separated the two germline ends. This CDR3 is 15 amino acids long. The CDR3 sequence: CASSYVTGLPDEQFF. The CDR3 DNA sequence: TGTGCCAGCAGTTACGTCACAGGCCTGCCCGATGAGCAGTTCTTC.

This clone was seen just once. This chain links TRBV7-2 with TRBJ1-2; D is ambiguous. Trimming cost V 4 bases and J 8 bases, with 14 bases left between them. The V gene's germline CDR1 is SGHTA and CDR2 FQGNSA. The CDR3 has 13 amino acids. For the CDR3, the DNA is TGTGCCAGCAGCTCCGACTCCTGGTTGGGCTACACCTTC. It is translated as CASSSDSWLGYTF.

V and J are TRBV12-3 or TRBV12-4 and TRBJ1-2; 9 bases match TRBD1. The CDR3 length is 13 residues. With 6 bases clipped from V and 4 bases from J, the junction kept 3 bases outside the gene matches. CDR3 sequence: CASRKGQGYGYTF. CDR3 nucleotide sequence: TGTGCCAGCAGGAAGGGACAGGGCTATGGCTACACCTTC.

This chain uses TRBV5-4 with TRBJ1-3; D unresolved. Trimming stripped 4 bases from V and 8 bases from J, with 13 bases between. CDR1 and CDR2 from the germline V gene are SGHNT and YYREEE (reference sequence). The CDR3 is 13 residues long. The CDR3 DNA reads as TGTGCCAGCAGCCTCCTGGGGAGAGACACCATATATTTT. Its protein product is CASSLLGRDTIYF.

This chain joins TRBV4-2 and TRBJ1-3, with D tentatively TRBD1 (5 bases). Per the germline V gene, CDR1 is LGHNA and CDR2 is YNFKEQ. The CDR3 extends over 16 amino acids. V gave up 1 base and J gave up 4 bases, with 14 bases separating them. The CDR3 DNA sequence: TGTGCCAGCAGCCAAGTTTCGTTGGGGGGAGGAAACACCATATATTTT. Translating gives CASSQVSLGGGNTIYF.

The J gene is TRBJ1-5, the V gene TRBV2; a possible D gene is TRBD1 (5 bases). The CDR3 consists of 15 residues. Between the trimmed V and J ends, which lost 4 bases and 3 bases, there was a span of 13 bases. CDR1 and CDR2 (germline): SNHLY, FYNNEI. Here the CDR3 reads CASSASGRVNQPQHF. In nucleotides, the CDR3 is TGTGCCAGCAGTGCCTCTGGCAGGGTCAATCAGCCCCAGCATTTT.

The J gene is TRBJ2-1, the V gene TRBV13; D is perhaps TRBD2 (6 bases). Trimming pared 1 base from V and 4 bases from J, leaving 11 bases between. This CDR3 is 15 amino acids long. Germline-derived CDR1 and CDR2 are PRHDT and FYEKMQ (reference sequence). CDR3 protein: CASSLEWRGYNEQFF. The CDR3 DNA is TGTGCCAGCAGCTTAGAATGGCGGGGATACAATGAGCAGTTCTTC.

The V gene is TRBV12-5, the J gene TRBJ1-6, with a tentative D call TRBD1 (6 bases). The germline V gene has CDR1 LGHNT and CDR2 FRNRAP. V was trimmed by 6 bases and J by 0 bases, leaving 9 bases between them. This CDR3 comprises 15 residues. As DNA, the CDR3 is TGTGCTAGTGGACGGGACACCTCCTATAATTCACCCCTCCACTTT. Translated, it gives CASGRDTSYNSPLHF.

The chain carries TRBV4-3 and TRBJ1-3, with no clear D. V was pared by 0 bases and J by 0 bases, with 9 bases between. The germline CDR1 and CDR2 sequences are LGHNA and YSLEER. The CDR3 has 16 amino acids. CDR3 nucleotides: TGCGCCAGCAGCCAAGAATTTGCAGGCTCTGGAAACACCATATATTTT. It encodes CASSQEFAGSGNTIYF.

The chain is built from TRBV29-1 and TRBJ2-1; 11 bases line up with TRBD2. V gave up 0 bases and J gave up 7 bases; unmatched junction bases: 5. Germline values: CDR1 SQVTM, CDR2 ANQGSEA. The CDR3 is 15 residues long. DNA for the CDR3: TGCAGCGTTGAAGACTGGCGACTAGCGGGGAATGAGCAGTTCTTC. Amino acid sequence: CSVEDWRLAGNEQFF.

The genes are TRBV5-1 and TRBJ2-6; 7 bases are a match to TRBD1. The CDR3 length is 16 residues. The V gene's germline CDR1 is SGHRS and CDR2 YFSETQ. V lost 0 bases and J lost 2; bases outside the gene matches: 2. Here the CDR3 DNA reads TGCGCCAGCAGCTTGGTAGGGGGCGCTGGGGCCAACGTCCTGACTTTC. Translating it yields CASSLVGGAGANVLTF.

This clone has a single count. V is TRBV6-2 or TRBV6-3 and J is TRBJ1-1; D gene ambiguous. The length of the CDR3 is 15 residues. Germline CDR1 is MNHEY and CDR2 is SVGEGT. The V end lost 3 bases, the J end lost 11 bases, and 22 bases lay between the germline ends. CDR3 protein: CASSYPPLGGFGAFF. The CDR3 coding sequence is TGTGCCAGCAGTTATCCCCCCCTCGGCGGGTTTGGTGCTTTCTTT.

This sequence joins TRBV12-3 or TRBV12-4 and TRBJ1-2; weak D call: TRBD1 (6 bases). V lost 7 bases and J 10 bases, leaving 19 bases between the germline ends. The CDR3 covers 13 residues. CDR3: CASTKQGMDVYTF. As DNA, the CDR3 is TGTGCCAGCACGAAACAGGGAATGGATGTCTACACCTTC.

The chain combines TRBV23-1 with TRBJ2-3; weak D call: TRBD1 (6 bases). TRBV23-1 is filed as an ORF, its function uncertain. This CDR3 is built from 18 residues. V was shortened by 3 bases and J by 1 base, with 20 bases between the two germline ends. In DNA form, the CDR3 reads TGCGCCAGCAGTCATCGTATACCTTCAGGGGTCCGCACAGATACGCAGTATTTT. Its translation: CASSHRIPSGVRTDTQYF.

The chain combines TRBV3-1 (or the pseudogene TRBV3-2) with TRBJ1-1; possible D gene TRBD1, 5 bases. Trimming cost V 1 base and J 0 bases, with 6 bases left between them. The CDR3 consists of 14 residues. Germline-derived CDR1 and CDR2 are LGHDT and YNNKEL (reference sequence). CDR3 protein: CASSQGQMNTEAFF. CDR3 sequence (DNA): TGTGCCAGCAGCCAAGGACAGATGAACACTGAAGCTTTCTTT.

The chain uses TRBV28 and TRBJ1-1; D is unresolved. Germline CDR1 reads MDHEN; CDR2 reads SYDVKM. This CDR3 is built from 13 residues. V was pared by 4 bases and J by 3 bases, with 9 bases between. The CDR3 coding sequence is TGTGCCAGCAGTTCAACCGAGTACACTGAAGCTTTCTTT. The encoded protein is CASSSTEYTEAFF.

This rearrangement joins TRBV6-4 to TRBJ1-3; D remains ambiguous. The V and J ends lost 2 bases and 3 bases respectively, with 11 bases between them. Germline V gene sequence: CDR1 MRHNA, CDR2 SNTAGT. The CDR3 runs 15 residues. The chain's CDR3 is CASSDPLRVGNTIYF. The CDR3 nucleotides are TGTGCCAGCAGTGACCCACTGCGGGTTGGAAACACCATATATTTT.

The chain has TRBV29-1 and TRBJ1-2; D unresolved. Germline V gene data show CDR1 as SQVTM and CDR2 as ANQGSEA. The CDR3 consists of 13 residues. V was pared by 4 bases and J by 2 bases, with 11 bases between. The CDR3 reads CSVVASINYGYTF. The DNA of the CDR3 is TGCAGCGTTGTAGCTTCTATAAACTATGGCTACACCTTC. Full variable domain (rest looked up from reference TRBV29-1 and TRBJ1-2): SAVISQKPSRDICQRGTSLTIQCQVDSQVTMMFWYRQQPGQSLTLIATANQGSEATYESGFVIDKFPISRPNLTFSTLTVSNMSPEDSSIYLCSVVASINYGYTFGSGTRLTVV.

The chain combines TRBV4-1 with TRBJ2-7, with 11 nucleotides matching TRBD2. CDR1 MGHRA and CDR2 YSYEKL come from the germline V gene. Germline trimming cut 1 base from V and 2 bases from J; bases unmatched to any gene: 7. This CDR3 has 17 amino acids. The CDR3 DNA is TGCGCCAGCAGCCAAGTGTCTAGCGGGGGGAGTCCCTACGAGCAGTACTTC. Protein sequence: CASSQVSSGGSPYEQYF.

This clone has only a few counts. DNA of the CDR3: TGTGCCAGCAGCCTAAGGACTAGTCGTGGATCGGTGCAGTACTTC. This gives the protein CASSLRTSRGSVQYF. The rearrangement links TRBV3-1 (or the pseudogene TRBV3-2) to TRBJ2-7; 7 bases are a match to TRBD2. CDR3 size: 15 residues. Germline trimming cut 4 bases from V and 9 bases from J; bases unmatched to any gene: 15. Germline V lookup: CDR1 LGHDT, CDR2 YNNKEL (reference sequence).

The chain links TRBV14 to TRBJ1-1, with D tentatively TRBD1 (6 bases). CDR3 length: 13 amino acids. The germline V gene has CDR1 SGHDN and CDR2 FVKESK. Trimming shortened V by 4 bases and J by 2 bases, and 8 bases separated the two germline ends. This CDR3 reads CASSRGPNTEAFF. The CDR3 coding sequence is TGTGCCAGCAGCCGGGGGCCTAACACTGAAGCTTTCTTT.

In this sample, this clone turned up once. CDR3 nucleotides: TGTGCCAGCAGTGGACAGGGCGGCCAGGGGGTCGGCTCCTACGAGCAGTACTTC. It encodes CASSGQGGQGVGSYEQYF. This chain joins TRBV6-1 and TRBJ2-7; 7 bases match TRBD1. Germline loops: CDR1 MNHNS, CDR2 SASEGT. After removal of 4 bases from V and 0 bases from J, the junction contained 15 bases not matched to a gene. The CDR3 extends over 18 amino acids.